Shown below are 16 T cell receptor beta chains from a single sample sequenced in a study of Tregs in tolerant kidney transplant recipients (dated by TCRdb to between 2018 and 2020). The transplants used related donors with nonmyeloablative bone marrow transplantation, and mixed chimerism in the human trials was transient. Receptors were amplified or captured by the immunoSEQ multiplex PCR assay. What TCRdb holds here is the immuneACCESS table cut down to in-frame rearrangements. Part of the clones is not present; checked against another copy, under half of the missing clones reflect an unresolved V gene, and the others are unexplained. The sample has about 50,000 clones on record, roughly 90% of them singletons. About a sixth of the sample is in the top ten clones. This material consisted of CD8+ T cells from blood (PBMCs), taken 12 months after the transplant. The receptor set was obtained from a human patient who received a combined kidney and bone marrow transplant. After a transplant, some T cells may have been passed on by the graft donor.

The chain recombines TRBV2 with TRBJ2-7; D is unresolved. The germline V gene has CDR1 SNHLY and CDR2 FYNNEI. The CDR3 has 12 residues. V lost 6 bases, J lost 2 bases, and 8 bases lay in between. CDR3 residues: CASSPDPYEQYF. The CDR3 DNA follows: TGTGCCAGCAGCCCAGATCCCTACGAGCAGTACTTC.

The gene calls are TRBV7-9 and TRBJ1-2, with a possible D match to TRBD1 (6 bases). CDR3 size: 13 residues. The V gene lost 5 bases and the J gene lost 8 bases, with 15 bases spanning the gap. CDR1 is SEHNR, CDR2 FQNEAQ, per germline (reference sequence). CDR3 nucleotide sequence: TGTGCCAGCAGCGAGGGGGGGAGGACGGGCTACACCTTC. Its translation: CASSEGGRTGYTF.

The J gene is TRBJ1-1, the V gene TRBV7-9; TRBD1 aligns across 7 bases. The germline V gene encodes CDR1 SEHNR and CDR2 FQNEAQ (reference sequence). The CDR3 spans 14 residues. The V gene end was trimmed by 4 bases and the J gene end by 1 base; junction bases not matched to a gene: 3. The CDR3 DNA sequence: TGTGCCAGCAGCTGGGACAGCTCGAACACTGAAGCTTTCTTT. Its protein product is CASSWDSSNTEAFF.

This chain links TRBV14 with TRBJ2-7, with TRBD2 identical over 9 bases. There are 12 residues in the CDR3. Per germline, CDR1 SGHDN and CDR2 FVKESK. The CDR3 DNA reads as TGTCCTAGCGGGGAGAGCTCCTACGAGCAGTACTTC. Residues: CPSGESSYEQYF.

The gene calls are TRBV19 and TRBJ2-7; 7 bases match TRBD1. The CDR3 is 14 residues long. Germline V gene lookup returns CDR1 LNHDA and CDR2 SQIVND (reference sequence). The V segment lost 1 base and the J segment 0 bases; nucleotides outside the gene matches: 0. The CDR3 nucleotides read TGTGCCAGTAGTATAGGGACAGGCTCCTACGAGCAGTACTTC. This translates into CASSIGTGSYEQYF. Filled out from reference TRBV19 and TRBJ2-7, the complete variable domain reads DGGITQSPKYLFRKEGQNVTLSCEQNLNHDAMYWYRQDPGQGLRLIYYSQIVNDFQKGDIAEGYSVSREKKESFPLTVTSAQKNPTAFYLCASSIGTGSYEQYFGPGTRLTVT.

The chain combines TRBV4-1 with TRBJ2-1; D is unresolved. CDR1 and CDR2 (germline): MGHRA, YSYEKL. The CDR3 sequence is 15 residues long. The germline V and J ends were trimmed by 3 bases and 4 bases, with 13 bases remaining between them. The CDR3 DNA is TGCGCCAGCAGCCAGATGCCTACGAAATACAATGAGCAGTTCTTC. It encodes CASSQMPTKYNEQFF.

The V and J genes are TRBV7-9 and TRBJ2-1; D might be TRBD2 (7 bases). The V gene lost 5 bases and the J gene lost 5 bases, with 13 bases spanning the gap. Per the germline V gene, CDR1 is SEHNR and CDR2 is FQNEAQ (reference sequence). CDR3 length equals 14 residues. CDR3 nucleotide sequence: TGTGCCAGCAGCGGGCGGGGGCCGGACAATGAGCAGTTCTTC. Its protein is CASSGRGPDNEQFF.

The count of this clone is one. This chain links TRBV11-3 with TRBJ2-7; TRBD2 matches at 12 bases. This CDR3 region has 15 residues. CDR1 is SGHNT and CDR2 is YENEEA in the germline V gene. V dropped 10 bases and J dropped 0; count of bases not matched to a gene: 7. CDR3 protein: CAKPGLAGFSYEQYF. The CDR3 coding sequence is TGTGCCAAACCGGGACTAGCGGGTTTCTCCTACGAGCAGTACTTC. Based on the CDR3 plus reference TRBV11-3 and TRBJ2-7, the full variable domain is EAGVVQSPRYKIIEKKQPVAFWCNPISGHNTLYWYLQNLGQGPELLIRYENEEAVDDSQLPKDRFSAERLKGVDSTLKIQPAELGDSAVYLCAKPGLAGFSYEQYFGPGTRLTVT.

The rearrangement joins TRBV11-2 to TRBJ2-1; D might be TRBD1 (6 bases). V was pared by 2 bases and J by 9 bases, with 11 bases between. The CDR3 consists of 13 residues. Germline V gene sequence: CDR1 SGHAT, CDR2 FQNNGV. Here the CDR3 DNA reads TGTGCCAGCAGCTTAACAGGGATCAGTGAGCAGTTCTTC. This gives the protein CASSLTGISEQFF.

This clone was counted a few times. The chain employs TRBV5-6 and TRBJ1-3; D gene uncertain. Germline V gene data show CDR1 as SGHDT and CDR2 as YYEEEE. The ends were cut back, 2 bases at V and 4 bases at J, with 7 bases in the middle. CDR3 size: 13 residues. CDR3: CASSFYVGNTIYF. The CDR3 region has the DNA TGTGCCAGCAGCTTTTATGTGGGAAACACCATATATTTT.

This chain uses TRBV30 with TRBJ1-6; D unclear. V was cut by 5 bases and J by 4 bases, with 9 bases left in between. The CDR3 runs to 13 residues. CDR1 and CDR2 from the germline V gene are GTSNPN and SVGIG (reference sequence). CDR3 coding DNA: TGTGCCTGGGCCGGGATATATAATTCACCCCTCCACTTT. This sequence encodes CAWAGIYNSPLHF.

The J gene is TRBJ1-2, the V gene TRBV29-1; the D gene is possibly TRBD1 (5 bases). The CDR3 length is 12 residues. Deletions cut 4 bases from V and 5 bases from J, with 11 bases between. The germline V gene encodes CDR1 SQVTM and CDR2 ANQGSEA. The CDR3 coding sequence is TGCAGCGTTGGGGACTCAAAATATGGCTACACCTTC. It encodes CSVGDSKYGYTF.

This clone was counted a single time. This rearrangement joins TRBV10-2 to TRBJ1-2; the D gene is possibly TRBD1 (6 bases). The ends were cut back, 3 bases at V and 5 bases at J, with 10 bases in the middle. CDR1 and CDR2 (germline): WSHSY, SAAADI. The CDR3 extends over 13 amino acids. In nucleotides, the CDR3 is TGCGCCAGCAGTGAACACAGGGCATATGGCTACACCTTC. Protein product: CASSEHRAYGYTF.

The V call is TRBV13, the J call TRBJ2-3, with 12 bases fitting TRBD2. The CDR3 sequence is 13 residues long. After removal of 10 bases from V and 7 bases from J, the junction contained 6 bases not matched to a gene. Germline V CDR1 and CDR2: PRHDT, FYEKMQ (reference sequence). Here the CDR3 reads CATSSGRDYTQYF. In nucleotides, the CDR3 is TGTGCCACCTCTAGCGGGAGGGATTATACGCAGTATTTT. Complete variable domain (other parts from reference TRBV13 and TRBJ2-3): AAGVIQSPRHLIKEKRETATLKCYPIPRHDTVYWYQQGPGQDPQFLISFYEKMQSDKGSIPDRFSAQQFSDYHSELNMSSLELGDSALYFCATSSGRDYTQYFGPGTRLTVL.

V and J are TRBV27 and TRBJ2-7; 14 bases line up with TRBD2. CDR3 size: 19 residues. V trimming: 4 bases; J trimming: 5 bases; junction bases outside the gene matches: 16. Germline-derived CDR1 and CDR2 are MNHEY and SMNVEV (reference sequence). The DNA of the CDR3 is TGTGCCAGCAGTTCCGGGACTAGCGGGAGAATTTTTGCGACTAACGAGCAGTACTTC. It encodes CASSSGTSGRIFATNEQYF.

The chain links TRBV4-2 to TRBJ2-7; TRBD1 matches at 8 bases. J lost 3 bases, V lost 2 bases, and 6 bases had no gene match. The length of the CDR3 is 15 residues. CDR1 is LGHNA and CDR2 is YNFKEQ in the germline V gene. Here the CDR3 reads CASSQSTGGSYEQYF. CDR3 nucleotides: TGTGCCAGCAGCCAATCTACAGGGGGAAGCTACGAGCAGTACTTC.